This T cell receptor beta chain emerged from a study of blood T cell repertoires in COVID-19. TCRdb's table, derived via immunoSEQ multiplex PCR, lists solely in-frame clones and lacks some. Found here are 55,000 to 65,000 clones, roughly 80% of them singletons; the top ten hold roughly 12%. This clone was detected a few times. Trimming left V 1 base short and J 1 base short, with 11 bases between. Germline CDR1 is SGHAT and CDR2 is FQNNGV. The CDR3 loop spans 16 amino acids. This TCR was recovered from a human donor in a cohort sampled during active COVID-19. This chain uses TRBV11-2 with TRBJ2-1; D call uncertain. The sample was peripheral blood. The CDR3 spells CASSLASASSYNEQFF. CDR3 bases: TGTGCCAGCAGCTTAGCAAGTGCTAGTTCCTACAATGAGCAGTTCTTC.